The clone carrying this T cell receptor (beta chain) appeared a single time. Its specificity is not known. Per sample, 95,000 to 100,000 TCR templates were assayed. Sequenced by immunoSEQ multiplex PCR; TCRdb stores in-frame clones only, minus some. In the table there are some 75,000 clones, 93% of which are singletons. The data belong to a study of siplizumab effects on memory and regulatory T cells. CDR1 and CDR2 from the germline V gene are SGHRS and YFSETQ. The germline V and J ends were trimmed by 6 bases and 0 bases, with 16 bases remaining between them. The CDR3 has 17 amino acids. Overall study results and limits: Versus roughly 27% in controls, the mappable alloreactive CD4+ clones averaged roughly 69% Treg-derived with siplizumab.

The rearrangement uses TRBV5-1 and TRBJ2-6; D gene uncertain. The origin of this receptor is a human donor in good health. The sequenced sample consisted of CD8+ T cells sorted from blood. CDR3 bases: TGCGCCAGCAAGTCTTCGGTGGATATCTCTGGGGCCAACGTCCTGACTTTC. This translates into CASKSSVDISGANVLTF. The complete variable domain, with remaining parts taken from reference TRBV5-1 and TRBJ2-6, reads KAGVTQTPRYLIKTRGQQVTLSCSPISGHRSVSWYQQTPGQGLQFLFEYFSETQRNKGNFPGRFSGRQFSNSRSEMNVSTLELGDSALYLCASKSSVDISGANVLTFGAGSRLTVL.